The present T cell receptor (beta chain) was sequenced within a study of CD8+ T cells in alopecia areata listed by TCRdb under 2018. Context from the whole study: To study T cell clonal expansion in alopecia areata, the researchers applied high-throughput TCRbeta sequencing to both the C3H/HeJ mouse model and human patients. Scalp tissue and sorted CD4+ and CD8+ peripheral blood T cells from patchy and totalis/universalis alopecia areata patients and from healthy controls were covered by human TCRbeta sequencing. Scalp clonality was compared among normal scalp (n=4), patchy alopecia areata scalp (n=8), and alopecia totalis/universalis scalp (n=8). RNA was obtained with the PAXgene miRNA kit for fixed scalp, the miRNeasy kit for PBMCs, and the RNeasy kit for mouse skin. TCRbeta CDR3 regions were amplified by immunoSEQ multiplex PCR with 35 Vbeta forward and 13 Jbeta reverse primers. Study-level results and caveats: Shared TCR sequences between patients were less evident than in mice, which may be partly attributable to HLA diversity in the patient population. Compared with normal scalp, lesional scalp had higher clonality and more expanded CD8+ clones, particularly in alopecia totalis/universalis, a pattern that suggests antigenic drive. Unlike mouse skin, which is dominated by gammadelta T cells, normal human skin has resident alphabeta T cells that are also sequenced, and this complicates analysis of the scalp TCR repertoire.

Via the germline V gene (reference sequence), CDR1 is GTSNPN and CDR2 SVGIG. The CDR3 numbers 14 residues from cysteine through phenylalanine. Only the CDR3 portion is preserved as DNA: 42 bases, with reading frame beginning at the first base. V loses 8 bases, J loses 2 bases, and the germline ends lie 18 bases apart. PBMCs were separated by density centrifugation and stained for CD3, CD4 and CD8, after which CD4+ and CD8+ T cells were sorted on a FACSAria. Scalp biopsies and blood samples were obtained from unaffected controls. This clone has only a few counts. Its antigen is still unknown. Base qualities are not recorded, but no much larger clone differs from it by a single base. Library creation used the immunoSEQ multiplex PCR assay. RNA was extracted from all samples and reverse transcribed into cDNA, which served as template for TCR sequencing. First-strand cDNA was synthesized with SuperScript III using a 2:1 mix of oligo-dT and random hexamers. A synthetic immune receptor repertoire was used to measure amplification bias, and any remaining bias was corrected computationally. Turning to the authors' computational methods: Raw reads were preprocessed for error removal, and CDR3 was defined according to IMGT conventions as running from the conserved cysteine to phenylalanine. Clonality was calculated as 1 minus Shannon entropy normalized by log2 of the number of productive unique TCRs. Whether each scalp clone was CD4 or CD8 was inferred by checking scalp TCRbeta sequences against the CD4 and CD8 repertoires from sorted blood. TCRdb obtained this table from immuneACCESS and retained in-frame rearrangements with V and J assigned. These tables miss some clones; where compared with another copy, unresolved V genes account for less than half of the shortfall, and the remainder is unexplained. From that table come the V and J calls and clone size; the DNA was used to work out D and trimming. This sample is represented by 93,000 or so clones; 55% of them were singletons. Of the sample, 8% to 10% falls within the top ten clones.

The chain links TRBV30 with TRBJ1-2; TRBD1 is perhaps the D gene, given 6 matching bases. The source of this sequence is a human donor in good health. Sequencing was performed on CD4+ T cells sorted from blood. The CDR3: CARRGWGQNYGYTF. The nucleotide sequence is TGTGCCCGAAGAGGTTGGGGGCAAAACTATGGCTACACCTTC.